Sequencing of this TCR beta chain was carried out in a study of a mutant IDH1 vaccine in newly diagnosed glioma. Study at large: The sex distribution of treated patients was approximately 62% male and roughly 40% female, with a mean age of roughly 40 years. The earlier regimen, radiotherapy, temozolomide, or both, was most often both.

In regard to this clone: Its antigen is still unknown.

General observations from the study: It was approximately 93% of patients that developed vaccine-induced immune responses.

Here immunoSEQ multiplex PCR was the method, and the copy in TCRdb shows in-frame clones only, minus some. Of roughly 50,000 clones listed, about 80% are singletons. Time point described: week 5, during vaccination. Doses consisted of 300 ug of mutant IDH1 20-mer peptide each, paired with topical imiquimod. The study enrolled donors with new WHO grade 3 or 4 IDH1-mutant, ATRX-lost astrocytomas. CDR3 length equals 14 residues. Between the trimmed V and J ends, which lost 4 bases and 5 bases, there was a span of 14 bases. The V gene's germline CDR1 is SGHRS and CDR2 YFSETQ. The rearrangement joins TRBV5-1 to TRBJ2-3; D remains ambiguous. The receptor's source is a man younger than 45 with glioma. The sequenced sample was PBMCs, obtained from a glioma patient whose treatment included an IDH1 peptide vaccine. The CDR3 DNA reads TGCGCCAGCAGCCCGAACGCCCGGAGAGATACGCAGTATTTT. Protein sequence: CASSPNARRDTQYF.